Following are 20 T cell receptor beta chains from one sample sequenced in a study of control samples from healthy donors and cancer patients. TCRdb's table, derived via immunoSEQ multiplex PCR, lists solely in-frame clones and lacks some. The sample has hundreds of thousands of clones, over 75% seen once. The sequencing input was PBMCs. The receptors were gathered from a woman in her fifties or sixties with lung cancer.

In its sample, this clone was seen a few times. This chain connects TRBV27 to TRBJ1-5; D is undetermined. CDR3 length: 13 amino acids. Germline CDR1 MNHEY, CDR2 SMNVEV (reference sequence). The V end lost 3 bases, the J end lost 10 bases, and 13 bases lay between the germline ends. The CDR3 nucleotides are TGTGCCAGCAGTTTTGGGGTTGAGGGACCCCAGCATTTT. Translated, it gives CASSFGVEGPQHF.

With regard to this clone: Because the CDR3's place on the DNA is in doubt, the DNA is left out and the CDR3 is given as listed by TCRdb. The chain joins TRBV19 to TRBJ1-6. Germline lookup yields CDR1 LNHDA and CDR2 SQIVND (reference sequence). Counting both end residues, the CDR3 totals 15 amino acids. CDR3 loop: CASSSGGSYNSPLHF.

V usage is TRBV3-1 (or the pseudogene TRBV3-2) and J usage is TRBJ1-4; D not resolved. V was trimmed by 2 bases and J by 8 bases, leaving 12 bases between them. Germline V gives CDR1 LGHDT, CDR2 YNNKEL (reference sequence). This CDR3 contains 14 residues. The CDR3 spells CASSQRNIDEKLFF. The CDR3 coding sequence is TGTGCCAGCAGCCAAAGGAATATAGACGAAAAACTGTTTTTT.

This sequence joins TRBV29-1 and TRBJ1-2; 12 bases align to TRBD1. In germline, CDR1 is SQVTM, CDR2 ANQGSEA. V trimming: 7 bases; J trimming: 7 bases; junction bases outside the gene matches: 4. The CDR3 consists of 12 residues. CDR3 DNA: TGCAGCGGGGGACAGGGGGCTAGTGGCTACACCTTC. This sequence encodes CSGGQGASGYTF.

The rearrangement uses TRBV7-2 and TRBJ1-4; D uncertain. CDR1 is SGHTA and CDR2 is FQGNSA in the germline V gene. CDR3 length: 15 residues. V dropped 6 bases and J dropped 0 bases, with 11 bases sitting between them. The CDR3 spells CASSRSPTTNEKLFF. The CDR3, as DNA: TGTGCCAGCAGTCGTTCCCCAACAACTAATGAAAAACTGTTTTTT.

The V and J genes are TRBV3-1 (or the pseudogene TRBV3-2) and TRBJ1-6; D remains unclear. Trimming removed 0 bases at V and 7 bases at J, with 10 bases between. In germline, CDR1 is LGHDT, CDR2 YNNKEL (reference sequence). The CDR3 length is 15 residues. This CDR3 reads CASSQDRNTNSPLHF. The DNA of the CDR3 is TGTGCCAGCAGCCAAGATAGGAACACGAATTCACCCCTCCACTTT.

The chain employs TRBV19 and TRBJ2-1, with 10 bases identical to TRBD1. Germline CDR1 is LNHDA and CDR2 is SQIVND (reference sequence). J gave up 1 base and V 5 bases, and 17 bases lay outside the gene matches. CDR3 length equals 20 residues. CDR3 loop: CASSSARRSGQGGSYNEQFF. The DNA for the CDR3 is TGTGCCAGTAGTTCCGCGAGAAGATCTGGACAGGGGGGGTCCTACAATGAGCAGTTCTTC.

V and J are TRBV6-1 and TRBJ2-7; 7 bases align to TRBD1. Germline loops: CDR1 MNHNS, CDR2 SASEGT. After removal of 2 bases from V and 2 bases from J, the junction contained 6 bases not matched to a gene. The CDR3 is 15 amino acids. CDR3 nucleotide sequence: TGTGCCAGCAGTGAACCTGGACAGGCACCCTACGAGCAGTACTTC. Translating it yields CASSEPGQAPYEQYF.

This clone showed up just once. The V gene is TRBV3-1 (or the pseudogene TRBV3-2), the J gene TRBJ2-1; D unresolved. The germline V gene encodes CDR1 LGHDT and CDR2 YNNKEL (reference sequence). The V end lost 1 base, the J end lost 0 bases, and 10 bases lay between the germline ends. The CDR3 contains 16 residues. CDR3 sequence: CASSQVLRRSYNEQFF. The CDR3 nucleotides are TGTGCCAGCAGCCAAGTGTTACGGCGCTCCTACAATGAGCAGTTCTTC.

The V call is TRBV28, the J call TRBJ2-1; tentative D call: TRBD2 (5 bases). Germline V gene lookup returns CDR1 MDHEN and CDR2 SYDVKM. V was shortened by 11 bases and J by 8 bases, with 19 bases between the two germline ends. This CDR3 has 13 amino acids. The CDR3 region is CAASGLLSHEQFF. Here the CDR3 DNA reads TGTGCCGCCAGCGGCCTGCTGAGTCATGAGCAGTTCTTC.

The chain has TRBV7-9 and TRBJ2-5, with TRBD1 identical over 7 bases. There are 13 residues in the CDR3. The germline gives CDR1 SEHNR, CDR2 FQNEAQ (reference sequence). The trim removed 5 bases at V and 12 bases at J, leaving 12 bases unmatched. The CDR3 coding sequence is TGTGCCAGCAGCCCTTCAGGGGGACAGATGAAGTACTTC. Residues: CASSPSGGQMKYF. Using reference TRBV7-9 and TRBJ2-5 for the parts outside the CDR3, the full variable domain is DTGVSQNPRHKITKRGQNVTFRCDPISEHNRLYWYRQTLGQGPEFLTYFQNEAQLEKSRLLSDRFSAERPKGSFSTLEIQRTEQGDSAMYLCASSPSGGQMKYFGPGTRLLVL.

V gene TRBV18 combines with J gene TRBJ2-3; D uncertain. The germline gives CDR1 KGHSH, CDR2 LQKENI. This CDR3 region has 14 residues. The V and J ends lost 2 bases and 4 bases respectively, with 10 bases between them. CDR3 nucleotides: TGTGCCAGCTCACCATCGGGCCCCCCAGATACGCAGTATTTT. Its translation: CASSPSGPPDTQYF.

CDR3 sequence (DNA): TGTGCCAGCAGCCAAGGACAGGGAGGTAATTCACCCCTCCACTTT. It yields the protein CASSQGQGGNSPLHF. The chain carries TRBV3-1 (or the pseudogene TRBV3-2) and TRBJ1-6; 7 nucleotides align to TRBD1. Per the germline V gene, CDR1 is LGHDT and CDR2 is YNNKEL (reference sequence). V was pared by 1 base and J by 6 bases, with 3 bases of the junction left unmatched. This CDR3 is built from 15 residues.

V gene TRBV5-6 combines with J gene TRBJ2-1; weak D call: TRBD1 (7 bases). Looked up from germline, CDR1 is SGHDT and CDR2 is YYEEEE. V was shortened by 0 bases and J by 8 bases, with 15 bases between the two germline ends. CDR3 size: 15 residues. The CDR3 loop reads CASSLGGDSIHEQFF. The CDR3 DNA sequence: TGTGCCAGCAGCTTGGGCGGGGACAGCATACATGAGCAGTTCTTC.

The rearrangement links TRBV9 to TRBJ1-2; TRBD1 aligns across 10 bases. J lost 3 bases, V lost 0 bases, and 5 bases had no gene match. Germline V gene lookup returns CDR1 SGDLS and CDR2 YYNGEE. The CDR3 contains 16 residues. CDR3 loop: CASSVDETGGYYGYTF. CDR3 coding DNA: TGTGCCAGCAGCGTAGACGAGACAGGGGGCTACTATGGCTACACCTTC.

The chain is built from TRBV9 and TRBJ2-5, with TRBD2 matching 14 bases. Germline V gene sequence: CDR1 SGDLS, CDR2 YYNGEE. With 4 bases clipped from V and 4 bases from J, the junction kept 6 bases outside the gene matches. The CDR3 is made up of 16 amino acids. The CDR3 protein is CASSPGLAGGRETQYF. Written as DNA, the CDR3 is TGTGCCAGCAGCCCTGGACTAGCGGGGGGTAGAGAGACCCAGTACTTC.

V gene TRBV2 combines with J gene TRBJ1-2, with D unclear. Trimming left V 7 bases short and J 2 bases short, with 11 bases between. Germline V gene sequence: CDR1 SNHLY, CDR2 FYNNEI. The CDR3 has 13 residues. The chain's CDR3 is CASTNLRNYGYTF. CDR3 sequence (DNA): TGTGCCAGCACTAACCTGCGGAACTATGGCTACACCTTC.

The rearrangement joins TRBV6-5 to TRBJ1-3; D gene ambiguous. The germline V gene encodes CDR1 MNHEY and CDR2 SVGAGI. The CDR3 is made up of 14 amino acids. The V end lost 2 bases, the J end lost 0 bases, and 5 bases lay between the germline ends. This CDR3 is CASSYLGSGNTIYF. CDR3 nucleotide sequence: TGTGCCAGCAGTTACCTGGGCTCTGGAAACACCATATATTTT.

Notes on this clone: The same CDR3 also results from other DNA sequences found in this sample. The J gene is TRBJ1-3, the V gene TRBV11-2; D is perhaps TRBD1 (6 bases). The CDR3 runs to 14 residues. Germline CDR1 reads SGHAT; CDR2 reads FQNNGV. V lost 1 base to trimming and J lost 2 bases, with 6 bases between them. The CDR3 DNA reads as TGTGCCAGCAGCTTAGCAGGGGCTGGAAACACCATATATTTT. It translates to CASSLAGAGNTIYF.

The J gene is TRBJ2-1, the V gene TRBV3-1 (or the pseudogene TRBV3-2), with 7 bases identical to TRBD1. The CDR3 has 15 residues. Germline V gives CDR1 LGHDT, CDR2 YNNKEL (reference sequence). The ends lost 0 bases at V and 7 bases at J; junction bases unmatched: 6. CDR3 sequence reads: CASSQELTGRNEQFF. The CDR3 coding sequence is TGTGCCAGCAGCCAAGAATTGACAGGGCGGAATGAGCAGTTCTTC.